Given below is one TCR beta chain in context. Antigen unknown. It was CD45RO-negative cells, positively selected for CCR7, that made up naive CD8 cells, with terminally differentiated effector memory CD45RA+ cells excluded. At deep level, the assay was performed. Assay: immunoSEQ multiplex PCR; the TCRdb copy retains only in-frame clones and omits some. The sample lists some 600,000 clones, around 96% occurring once. The sample comes from a study of shared clonotypes between healthy human individuals. The germline V gene encodes CDR1 LGHNA and CDR2 YNFKEQ. CDR3 size: 16 residues. Between the trimmed V and J ends, which lost 4 bases and 6 bases, there was a span of 18 bases. Study-wide findings and caveats: Few donors restricted represented genetic and exposure-history diversity.

This TCR was recovered from a woman in her twenties or thirties in good health. V and J are TRBV4-2 and TRBJ2-2, with D possibly TRBD1 on 6 matching bases. Sequencing used naive CD8+ T cells sorted from blood. The CDR3 region is CASSLGTSLTSGELFF. The CDR3 DNA reads as TGTGCCAGCAGCCTAGGGACATCCTTAACCTCCGGGGAGCTGTTTTTT.